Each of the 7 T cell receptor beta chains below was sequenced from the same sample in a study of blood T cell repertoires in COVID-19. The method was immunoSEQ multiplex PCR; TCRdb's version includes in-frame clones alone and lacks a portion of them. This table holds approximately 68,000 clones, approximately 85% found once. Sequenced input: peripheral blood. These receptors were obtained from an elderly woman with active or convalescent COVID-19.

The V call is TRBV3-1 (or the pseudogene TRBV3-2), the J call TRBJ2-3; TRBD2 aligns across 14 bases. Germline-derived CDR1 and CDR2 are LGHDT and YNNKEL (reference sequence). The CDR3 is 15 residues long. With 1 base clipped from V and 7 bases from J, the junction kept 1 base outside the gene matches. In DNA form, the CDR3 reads TGTGCCAGCAGCCAAGGGACTAGCGGGGGGTATACGCAGTATTTT. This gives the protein CASSQGTSGGYTQYF.

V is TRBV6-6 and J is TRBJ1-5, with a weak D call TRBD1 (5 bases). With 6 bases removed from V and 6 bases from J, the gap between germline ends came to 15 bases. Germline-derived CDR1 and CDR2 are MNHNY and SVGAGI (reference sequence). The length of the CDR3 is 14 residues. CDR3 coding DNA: TGTGCCAGCAGGTGGGCGGGGGAAGTTCAGCCCCAGCATTTT. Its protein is CASRWAGEVQPQHF.

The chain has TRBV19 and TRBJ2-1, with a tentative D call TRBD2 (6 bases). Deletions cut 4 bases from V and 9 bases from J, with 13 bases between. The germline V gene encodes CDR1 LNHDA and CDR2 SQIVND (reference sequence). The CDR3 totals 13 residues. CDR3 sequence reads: CASSTRLVGEQFF. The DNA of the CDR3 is TGTGCCAGTAGTACCCGACTAGTAGGTGAGCAGTTCTTC.

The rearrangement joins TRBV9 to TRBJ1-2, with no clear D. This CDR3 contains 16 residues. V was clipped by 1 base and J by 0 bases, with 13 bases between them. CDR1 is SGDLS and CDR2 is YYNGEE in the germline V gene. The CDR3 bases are TGTGCCAGCAGCGTACCCATAGACATGACTAACTATGGCTACACCTTC. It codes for CASSVPIDMTNYGYTF. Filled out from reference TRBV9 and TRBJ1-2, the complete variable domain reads DSGVTQTPKHLITATGQRVTLRCSPRSGDLSVYWYQQSLDQGLQFLIQYYNGEERAKGNILERFSAQQFPDLHSELNLSSLELGDSALYFCASSVPIDMTNYGYTFGSGTRLTVV.

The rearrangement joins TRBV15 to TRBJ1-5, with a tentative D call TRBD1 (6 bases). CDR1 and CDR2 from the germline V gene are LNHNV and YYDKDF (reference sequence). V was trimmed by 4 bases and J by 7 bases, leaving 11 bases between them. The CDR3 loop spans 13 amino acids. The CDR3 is CATSNNRAQPQHF. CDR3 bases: TGTGCCACCAGCAACAACAGGGCCCAGCCCCAGCATTTT.

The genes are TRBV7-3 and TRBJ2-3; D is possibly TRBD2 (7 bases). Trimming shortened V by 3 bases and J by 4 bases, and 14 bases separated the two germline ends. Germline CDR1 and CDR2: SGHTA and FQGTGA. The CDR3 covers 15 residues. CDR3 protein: CASSFAGGPPDTQYF. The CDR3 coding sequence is TGTGCCAGCAGCTTTGCCGGGGGGCCGCCAGATACGCAGTATTTT.

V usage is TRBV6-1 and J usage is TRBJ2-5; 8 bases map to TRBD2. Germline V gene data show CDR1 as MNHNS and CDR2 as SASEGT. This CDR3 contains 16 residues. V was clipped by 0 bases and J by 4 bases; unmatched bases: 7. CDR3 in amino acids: CASSEAPGGVGETQYF. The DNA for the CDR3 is TGTGCCAGCAGTGAAGCCCCGGGGGGGGTGGGAGAGACCCAGTACTTC.